The 27 T cell receptor beta chains reported below all come from one sample, sequenced in a study of blood T cell repertoires in COVID-19. Method: immunoSEQ multiplex PCR; TCRdb's copy keeps in-frame clones and lacks some. The sample comprises tens of thousands of clones, around 76% of which are singletons, and 8.5% to 9% rests with the top ten. The sample was peripheral blood. Receptor source: a man in his 70s with active or convalescent COVID-19.

The chain links TRBV21-1 to TRBJ2-5; the table gives TRBD1 as D, unverified against the DNA. TRBV21-1 is designated a pseudogene. The CDR3 contains 14 residues. CDR3 nucleotide sequence: TGTGCCAGCAGCCTCGACAGGGTCCAAGAGACCCAGTACTTC. The encoded protein is CASSLDRVQETQYF.

The chain uses TRBV19 and TRBJ2-7; no clear D. The CDR3 has 14 amino acids. The ends were cut back, 3 bases at V and 6 bases at J, with 15 bases in the middle. Germline lookup yields CDR1 LNHDA and CDR2 SQIVND (reference sequence). The CDR3 sequence is CASSISASSREQYF. The CDR3 nucleotides are TGTGCCAGTAGTATTTCAGCTAGTTCCCGCGAGCAGTACTTC.

This clone has a handful of counts. The rearrangement joins TRBV30 to TRBJ2-1; TRBD1 aligns across 11 bases. The junction had 3 bases not matched to a gene; V was cut back by 2 bases and J by 6 bases. This CDR3 is 14 amino acids long. Looked up from germline, CDR1 is GTSNPN and CDR2 is SVGIG (reference sequence). The CDR3: CAWSSGTGGNEQFF. The DNA for the CDR3 is TGTGCCTGGAGTTCAGGGACAGGGGGCAATGAGCAGTTCTTC.

V and J are TRBV30 and TRBJ1-2, with D maybe TRBD1 (6 bases). Trimming cost V 3 bases and J 4 bases, with 9 bases left between them. Germline loops: CDR1 GTSNPN, CDR2 SVGIG (reference sequence). This CDR3 comprises 12 residues. The CDR3 loop is CAWRDRFYGYTF. As DNA, the CDR3 is TGTGCCTGGAGGGACAGATTCTATGGCTACACCTTC.

The gene calls are TRBV7-3 and TRBJ2-2, with TRBD2 matching over 10 bases. Germline V gene lookup returns CDR1 SGHTA and CDR2 FQGTGA. This CDR3 is 15 amino acids long. J lost 5 bases, V lost 3 bases, and 3 bases had no gene match. DNA for the CDR3: TGTGCCAGCAGCTTGGCTAGCGGGGGTACCGGGGAGCTGTTTTTT. Residues: CASSLASGGTGELFF.

The chain combines TRBV2 with TRBJ1-2; D remains ambiguous. Trimming left V 3 bases short and J 4 bases short, with 9 bases between. The CDR3 totals 13 residues. CDR1 is SNHLY and CDR2 is FYNNEI in the germline V gene. The chain's CDR3 is CASSDLGLYGYTF. CDR3 DNA: TGTGCCAGCAGTGATTTAGGACTCTATGGCTACACCTTC.

The V gene is TRBV6-5, the J gene TRBJ2-1, with 7 bases matching TRBD2. Germline loops: CDR1 MNHEY, CDR2 SVGAGI. The CDR3 is 13 amino acids. Trimming took 8 bases from V and 7 from J; bases not matched to a gene: 8. CDR3 DNA sequence: TGTGCCAGCGCGGCGGGGGATCCTAATGAGCAGTTCTTC. It yields the protein CASAAGDPNEQFF.

This chain links TRBV5-1 with TRBJ1-1; D possibly corresponds to TRBD1 (5 bases). CDR1 is SGHRS, CDR2 YFSETQ, per germline. The CDR3 has 13 residues. V lost 5 bases, J lost 5 bases, and 13 bases lay in between. Here the CDR3 reads CASSRGTGTEAFF. In DNA form, the CDR3 reads TGCGCCAGCAGTCGGGGGACTGGGACTGAAGCTTTCTTT.

The gene calls are TRBV7-6 and TRBJ2-3, with TRBD2 as a possible D gene (6 bases). The ends were cut back, 3 bases at V and 0 bases at J, with 16 bases in the middle. The CDR3 length is 17 residues. CDR1 is SGHVS, CDR2 FNYEAQ, per germline. CDR3 coding DNA: TGTGCCAGCAGCTTCGGCCCGGGGGATGTTAGCACAGATACGCAGTATTTT. Protein sequence: CASSFGPGDVSTDTQYF.

The gene calls are TRBV6-5 and TRBJ1-5; 8 bases are a match to TRBD1. V lost 4 bases and J lost 4; bases outside the gene matches: 9. The CDR3 extends over 16 amino acids. Germline lookup yields CDR1 MNHEY and CDR2 SVGAGI. CDR3 in DNA: TGTGCCAGCAGTTCCGGACAGGGTTTGGGGAATCAGCCCCAGCATTTT. The encoded protein is CASSSGQGLGNQPQHF.

The chain couples TRBV7-6 to TRBJ1-3, with 7 bases lining up with TRBD1. The CDR3 is made up of 18 amino acids. J was trimmed by 0 bases and V by 0 bases; bases with no gene match: 8. The germline gives CDR1 SGHVS, CDR2 FNYEAQ. CDR3 loop: CASSLAPLNRGSGNTIYF. The CDR3 bases are TGTGCCAGCAGCTTAGCCCCCCTGAACAGGGGCTCTGGAAACACCATATATTTT.

The chain links TRBV6-5 to TRBJ2-2, with D possibly being TRBD1 (5 bases). This CDR3 is 13 amino acids long. Germline loops: CDR1 MNHEY, CDR2 SVGAGI. V lost 6 bases and J 3 bases, leaving 8 bases between the germline ends. CDR3 DNA sequence: TGTGCCAGCAGCCAGGGTTACACCGGGGAGCTGTTTTTT. This sequence encodes CASSQGYTGELFF.

This rearrangement joins TRBV27 to TRBJ1-4, with D possibly being TRBD1 (6 bases). The CDR3 is made up of 14 amino acids. The germline V and J ends were trimmed by 2 bases and 3 bases, with 7 bases remaining between them. Germline V gene sequence: CDR1 MNHEY, CDR2 SMNVEV (reference sequence). Here the CDR3 DNA reads TGTGCCAGCAGTTTACCAGGGGCTAATGAAAAACTGTTTTTT. It is translated as CASSLPGANEKLFF.

Comment on this clone: At one of its ends the junction is not consistent with the germline gene, which may arise from a read error. The J gene is TRBJ2-5, the V gene TRBV15; 11 nucleotides agree with TRBD2. Germline V gene data show CDR1 as LNHNV and CDR2 as YYDKDF (reference sequence). CDR3 size: 16 residues. In DNA, the CDR3 is TGTGCCACCAGCAGAGCAGTGTCGACTAGCGGGGTTAGGATGGACTTC. As protein: CATSRAVSTSGVRMDF.

This rearrangement joins TRBV5-1 to TRBJ2-1, with D unresolved. The CDR3 is 17 residues long. Germline V gene lookup returns CDR1 SGHRS and CDR2 YFSETQ. V shed 7 bases and J shed 4 bases, with 24 bases lying between them. In DNA form, the CDR3 reads TGCGCCAGCTCCCCTAGTCTTACGACCTACTCTTACAATGAGCAGTTCTTC. Its translation: CASSPSLTTYSYNEQFF.

V is TRBV27 and J is TRBJ1-5; D possibly corresponds to TRBD1 (5 bases). CDR1 and CDR2 (germline): MNHEY, SMNVEV (reference sequence). The CDR3 consists of 18 residues. The ends were cut back, 0 bases at V and 0 bases at J, with 15 bases in the middle. The CDR3 DNA reads as TGTGCCAGCAGTTTATCATATGACAGCAGTTATAGCAATCAGCCCCAGCATTTT. Its translation is CASSLSYDSSYSNQPQHF.

The V call is TRBV5-1, the J call TRBJ2-7, with TRBD1 identical over 8 bases. Trimming at V came to 3 bases and at J to 2 bases, leaving 4 bases not matched to a gene. The CDR3 sequence is 14 residues long. CDR1 is SGHRS and CDR2 is YFSETQ in the germline V gene. The CDR3 region has the DNA TGCGCCAGCAGCTCCGACAGGGGTGCCTACGAGCAGTACTTC. It yields the protein CASSSDRGAYEQYF.

The V and J genes are TRBV13 and TRBJ2-1; 9 bases fit TRBD1. From germline, CDR1 is PRHDT and CDR2 FYEKMQ (reference sequence). This CDR3 is 17 amino acids long. Trimming removed 5 bases from V and 3 bases from J; junction bases left unmatched: 11. For the CDR3, the DNA is TGTGCCAGCAGCCCGTCACAGGGGGCGAGCTTCTACAATGAGCAGTTCTTC. Translating gives CASSPSQGASFYNEQFF.

This rearrangement joins TRBV7-3 to TRBJ1-4; D uncertain. Trimming left V 2 bases short and J 5 bases short, with 12 bases between. The CDR3 is 15 amino acids. Germline V gene data show CDR1 as SGHTA and CDR2 as FQGTGA. The CDR3 is CASSLAGQENEKLFF. CDR3 nucleotides: TGTGCCAGCAGCTTAGCGGGCCAGGAAAATGAAAAACTGTTTTTT.

The J gene is TRBJ2-7, the V gene TRBV7-2; no definite D call. CDR3 size: 15 residues. Per germline, CDR1 SGHTA and CDR2 FQGNSA. Trimming stripped 2 bases from V and 1 base from J, with 12 bases between. The CDR3 reads CASSLTWAASYEQYF. The CDR3 DNA is TGTGCCAGCAGCTTAACCTGGGCCGCGTCCTACGAGCAGTACTTC.

The gene calls are TRBV5-1 and TRBJ2-5; 9 bases are a match to TRBD1. This CDR3 has 13 residues. V lost 8 bases, J lost 7 bases, and 9 bases stayed unmatched. Per the germline V gene, CDR1 is SGHRS and CDR2 is YFSETQ. The CDR3 coding sequence is TGCGCCAGTGAAAGGACAGGGGAAGGGACCCAGTACTTC. Protein product: CASERTGEGTQYF.

The chain combines TRBV10-3 with TRBJ1-1, with TRBD1 identical over 7 bases. Germline-derived CDR1 and CDR2 are ENHRY and SYGVKD. Trimming took 10 bases from V and 0 from J; bases not matched to a gene: 8. CDR3 size: 14 residues. In DNA form, the CDR3 reads TGTGCCACTAAGGGCGGGACAGTGAACACTGAAGCTTTCTTT. Translating it yields CATKGGTVNTEAFF.

The V gene is TRBV10-3, the J gene TRBJ2-3; D gene unclear. V was cut by 4 bases and J by 4 bases, with 12 bases left in between. Germline V lookup: CDR1 ENHRY, CDR2 SYGVKD. This CDR3 is built from 14 residues. This CDR3 reads CAISVRGSPDTQYF. CDR3 in DNA: TGTGCCATCAGTGTGAGAGGTTCCCCAGATACGCAGTATTTT.

The CDR3, as DNA: TGTGCCAGCTCAGCAACAGGCTCATTTAACTATGGCTACACCTTC. This translates into CASSATGSFNYGYTF. The chain couples TRBV18 to TRBJ1-2, with a weak D call TRBD1 (5 bases). CDR3 length: 15 amino acids. CDR1 is KGHSH, CDR2 LQKENI, per germline. The V and J ends lost 5 bases and 1 base respectively, with 14 bases between them.

The rearrangement uses TRBV5-4 and TRBJ1-4; D not resolved. The CDR3 spans 13 residues. V was shortened by 7 bases and J by 0 bases, with 7 bases between the two germline ends. The V gene's germline CDR1 is SGHNT and CDR2 YYREEE (reference sequence). CDR3 bases: TGTGCCAGCCACAGTGCAACTAATGAAAAACTGTTTTTT. Protein sequence: CASHSATNEKLFF.

This clone has only a few counts. This sequence joins TRBV28 and TRBJ1-1, with D maybe TRBD1 (5 bases). The V end was cut by 6 bases, the J end by 6 bases, with 17 bases between. CDR1 is MDHEN, CDR2 SYDVKM, per germline. The CDR3 covers 14 residues. CDR3 nucleotides: TGTGCCAGCAGGGGGCACCCCCTGCAGCCTGAAGCTTTCTTT. It encodes CASRGHPLQPEAFF.

The gene calls are TRBV28 and TRBJ1-5; no definite D call. V gave up 3 bases and J gave up 9 bases, with 6 bases separating them. This CDR3 contains 11 residues. Per germline, CDR1 MDHEN and CDR2 SYDVKM. CDR3 DNA sequence: TGTGCCAGCAGTTTTCGGTGGCCCCAGCATTTT. It yields the protein CASSFRWPQHF.